The next 3 T cell receptor beta chains were all read from a single sample in a study of beta chain features in type 1 diabetes. The whole isolated RNA underwent reverse transcription, so sequencing captured expressed TCRB transcripts. TCRdb's table, derived via immunoSEQ multiplex PCR, lists solely in-frame clones and lacks some. There are more than 130,000 clones in the sample; about 7% occur only once, and roughly 1.4% lies in the top ten. The sequenced sample consisted of central memory CD4+ T cells from blood. These receptors originate from a woman in her 30s in good health.

This clone was picked up a small number of times. V gene TRBV28 combines with J gene TRBJ2-5, with TRBD1 matching over 8 bases. V lost 5 bases to trimming and J lost 11 bases; unmatched junction nucleotides: 4. This CDR3 contains 11 residues. Germline lookup yields CDR1 MDHEN and CDR2 SYDVKM. The CDR3 nucleotides are TGTGCCAGCAGTGGGACAGGAGAGCAGTACTTC. Translated: CASSGTGEQYF.

The chain joins TRBV5-1 to TRBJ2-7, with TRBD1 matching 10 bases. Germline CDR1 and CDR2: SGHRS and YFSETQ. Germline trimming cut 5 bases from V and 2 bases from J; bases unmatched to any gene: 4. The CDR3 runs to 14 residues. In nucleotides, the CDR3 is TGCGCCAGCAGAATAGGACAGGGGGCCTACGAGCAGTACTTC. Amino acid sequence: CASRIGQGAYEQYF. Filled out from reference TRBV5-1 and TRBJ2-7, the complete variable domain reads KAGVTQTPRYLIKTRGQQVTLSCSPISGHRSVSWYQQTPGQGLQFLFEYFSETQRNKGNFPGRFSGRQFSNSRSEMNVSTLELGDSALYLCASRIGQGAYEQYFGPGTRLTVT.

This clone was found many times. Its ends do not fully match the called genes, so a read error is possible. This chain joins TRBV29-1 and TRBJ2-5; TRBD2 agrees at 8 bases. Germline V CDR1 and CDR2: SQVTM, ANQGSEA. The CDR3 consists of 14 residues. CDR3 protein: CSVELAGSQKTQYF. In nucleotides, the CDR3 is TGCAGCGTTGAATTAGCGGGATCCCAAAAGACCCAGTACTTC.